This is a list of T cell receptor beta chains from one sample in a study of blood T cell repertoires in COVID-19. TCRdb's copy holds only in-frame clones and misses some; the assay was immunoSEQ multiplex PCR. The profile shows about 55,000 clones, about four fifths of them singletons. Sequenced material: peripheral blood. The source of these receptors is a woman between 55 and 75 years old with acute or convalescent COVID-19. CDR3s include the opening cysteine and the closing phenylalanine or tryptophan. The D gene is left open where the match is weak. Part of the rows lack a size; the others show once, few, many or a class for expanded clones.

d_call | j_call | v_call | clone_size | cdr3_aa | cdr3_nt
TRBD2 | TRBJ2-5 | TRBV7-6 | - | CASSWISGAETQYF | TGTGCCAGCAGCTGGATTAGCGGGGCGGAGACCCAGTACTTC
- | TRBJ2-7 | TRBV6-1 | - | CASSDGASSSYEQYF | TGTGCCAGCAGTGATGGGGCCAGCTCCAGCTACGAGCAGTACTTC
TRBD1 | TRBJ2-7 | TRBV5-8 | - | CASSVDRGYEQYF | TGTGCCAGCAGCGTCGACAGGGGCTACGAGCAGTACTTC
TRBD1 | TRBJ1-5 | TRBV16 | - | CASSQGTGGRSQPQHF | TGTGCCAGCAGCCAAGGGACAGGGGGACGGAGTCAGCCCCAGCATTTT
TRBD2 | TRBJ2-2 | TRBV18 | - | CASSPRTSGTNTGELFF | TGTGCCAGCTCACCAAGGACTAGCGGGACGAACACCGGGGAGCTGTTTTTT
- | TRBJ1-4 | TRBV30 | once | CACLKGGGKEKLFF | TGTGCCTGCCTAAAAGGGGGGGGCAAGGAAAAACTGTTTTTT
- | TRBJ1-4 | TRBV5-5 | - | CASSFLNEKLFF | TGTGCCAGCAGCTTCCTTAATGAAAAACTGTTTTTT
TRBD1 | TRBJ1-4 | TRBV4-2 | - | CASSQDLQGNEKLFF | TGTGCCAGCAGCCAAGATTTACAGGGGAATGAAAAACTGTTTTTT
TRBD1 | TRBJ1-3 | TRBV2 | few | CASSEGTGNSGNTIYF | TGTGCCAGCAGTGAAGGGACAGGGAACTCTGGAAACACCATATATTTT
- | TRBJ2-5 | TRBV5-4 | - | CASSLAVWEEETQYF | TGTGCCAGCAGCTTGGCCGTCTGGGAGGAAGAGACCCAGTACTTC
TRBD2 | TRBJ2-3 | TRBV6-2/TRBV6-3 | - | CASSFSSGVGDTQYF | TGTGCCAGCAGTTTCTCTAGCGGGGTGGGAGATACGCAGTATTTT
- | TRBJ2-7 | TRBV6-5 | - | CASSYEMFSEQYF | TGTGCCAGCAGTTACGAGATGTTTTCGGAGCAGTACTTC
TRBD2 | TRBJ2-5 | TRBV10-2 | - | CASTGTSGMRAKGRETQYF | TGCGCCAGCACCGGGACTAGCGGGATGAGAGCGAAGGGGCGAGAGACCCAGTACTTC
- | TRBJ1-2 | TRBV27 | once | CASSKIGSHFLAYTF | TGTGCCAGCAGTAAGATCGGGTCCCACTTTTTGGCGTACACCTTC
TRBD2 | TRBJ2-3 | TRBV5-1 | - | CASSSPQAGGGDTQYF | TGCGCCAGCAGCTCCCCCCAAGCGGGGGGAGGAGATACGCAGTATTTT
- | TRBJ2-7 | TRBV6-5 | once | CASRPASGLSYEQYF | TGTGCCAGCAGACCCGCAAGCGGTCTCTCCTACGAGCAGTACTTC
- | TRBJ1-2 | TRBV19 | - | CASSKGHKSNYGYTF | TGTGCCAGTAGTAAAGGACACAAGTCTAACTATGGCTACACCTTC
- | TRBJ1-5 | TRBV6-1 | few | CASSEVWAQTYQPQHF | TGTGCCAGCAGTGAAGTGTGGGCCCAAACCTATCAGCCCCAGCATTTT
- | TRBJ1-1 | TRBV6-2/TRBV6-3 | - | CASSYLGGMNTEAFF | TGTGCCAGCAGTTACTTGGGGGGAATGAACACTGAAGCTTTCTTT
- | TRBJ2-5 | TRBV7-9 | - | CASSLGNSRGETQYF | TGTGCCAGCAGCTTGGGGAATAGCCGGGGGGAGACCCAGTACTTC
TRBD2 | TRBJ2-7 | TRBV20-1 | - | CSASSSGRDLYEQYF | TGCAGTGCTAGTTCCAGCGGGAGGGACCTATACGAGCAGTACTTC
- | TRBJ1-6 | TRBV5-6 | - | CASSLDRNSPLHF | TGTGCCAGCAGCCTAGACAGGAATTCACCCCTCCACTTT
TRBD2 | TRBJ2-3 | TRBV19 | - | CASRKAGGRDTQYF | TGTGCCAGTAGGAAGGCGGGAGGAAGAGATACGCAGTATTTT
- | TRBJ1-1 | TRBV15 | - | CATSRDSRVGTEAFF | TGTGCCACCAGCAGAGATTCCAGGGTCGGCACTGAAGCTTTCTTT
- | TRBJ2-5 | TRBV5-1 | - | CASSLALGFQGLGETQYF | TGCGCCAGCAGCTTGGCCTTAGGTTTTCAGGGGCTGGGAGAGACCCAGTACTTC
- | TRBJ1-1 | TRBV29-1 | - | CSVVTGVGTEAFF | TGCAGCGTTGTGACGGGGGTAGGGACTGAAGCTTTCTTT
TRBD1 | TRBJ1-2 | TRBV6-5 | - | CASSSPDRGFLGYTF | TGTGCCAGCAGCTCTCCGGACAGGGGTTTTTTAGGCTACACCTTC
TRBD2 | TRBJ2-5 | TRBV5-1 | few | CASSSLSGGAGGQETQYF | TGCGCCAGCAGCTCCCTTAGCGGGGGGGCCGGTGGCCAAGAGACCCAGTACTTC
TRBD1 | TRBJ1-5 | TRBV7-2 | - | CASSFRTGNQPQHF | TGTGCCAGCAGCTTCCGGACAGGGAATCAGCCCCAGCATTTT
TRBD1 | TRBJ2-1 | TRBV5-4 | - | CASSIQGAHEQFF | TGTGCCAGCAGCATACAGGGGGCCCATGAGCAGTTCTTC
TRBD2 | TRBJ2-7 | TRBV11-2 | - | CASSRPLAAPYEQYF | TGTGCCAGCAGCCGACCACTAGCGGCGCCCTACGAGCAGTACTTC
- | TRBJ1-5 | TRBV10-1 | once | CASRASNQPQHF | TGCGCCAGCCGAGCCTCCAATCAGCCCCAGCATTTT
- | TRBJ2-6 | TRBV3-1/TRBV3-2 | - | CASSQEIQDRLRWGANVLTF | TGTGCCAGCAGCCAAGAGATACAGGACCGGCTTCGGTGGGGGGCCAACGTCCTGACTTTC
- | TRBJ2-3 | TRBV12-3/TRBV12-4 | - | CASSLTGADTQYF | TGTGCCAGCAGTTTAACGGGGGCAGATACGCAGTATTTT
TRBD1 | TRBJ1-1 | TRBV6-5 | - | CASIRDREAFF | TGTGCCAGCATTCGGGACAGGGAAGCTTTCTTT
- | TRBJ1-6 | TRBV10-3 | - | CAFPLGRLSSYNSPLHF | TGTGCCTTCCCGTTAGGCAGGTTAAGCTCCTATAATTCACCCCTCCACTTT
TRBD1 | TRBJ2-7 | TRBV2 | few | CASKRTGKGSEQYF | TGTGCCAGCAAACGGACAGGCAAGGGATCCGAGCAGTACTTC
TRBD1 | TRBJ1-4 | TRBV3-1/TRBV3-2 | - | CASSHRGQTNEKLFF | TGTGCCAGCAGCCATAGGGGACAGACGAATGAAAAACTGTTTTTT
- | TRBJ1-2 | TRBV4-1 | few | CASSQGSDYGYTF | TGCGCCAGCAGCCAAGGATCGGACTATGGCTACACCTTC
- | TRBJ2-6 | TRBV7-8 | - | CASSLGRSGGANVLTF | TGTGCCAGCAGCTTAGGCAGGTCCGGTGGGGCCAACGTCCTGACTTTC
- | TRBJ2-2 | TRBV30 | - | CAWSLRATGELFF | TGTGCCTGGAGTCTCAGGGCCACCGGGGAGCTGTTTTTT
- | TRBJ2-4 | TRBV3-1/TRBV3-2 | - | CASSPGDYGVAKNIQYF | TGTGCCAGCAGCCCAGGGGACTATGGGGTAGCCAAAAACATTCAGTACTTC
- | TRBJ1-3 | TRBV12-5 | - | CASASRRSGNTIYF | TGTGCTAGTGCCAGCCGGAGGTCTGGAAACACCATATATTTT
- | TRBJ2-1 | TRBV30 | - | CAWSPGQPISGNEQFF | TGTGCCTGGAGTCCCGGACAGCCCATCTCGGGCAATGAGCAGTTCTTC
- | TRBJ2-2 | TRBV15 | - | CATSSKRGTGELFF | TGTGCCACCAGCAGTAAAAGGGGAACCGGGGAGCTGTTTTTT
TRBD1 | TRBJ1-3 | TRBV5-1 | - | CASSSGQSSWDTIYF | TGCGCCAGCAGCTCGGGACAGTCCAGCTGGGACACCATATATTTT
TRBD1 | TRBJ2-3 | TRBV6-5 | few | CASRTGGIDTQYF | TGTGCCAGTCGGACAGGGGGCATAGATACGCAGTATTTT
- | TRBJ2-1 | TRBV5-1 | - | CASSSLTGQGNNEQFF | TGCGCCAGCAGCTCGCTCACGGGCCAGGGGAATAATGAGCAGTTCTTC
- | TRBJ1-4 | TRBV19 | - | CASSGTAANEKLFF | TGTGCCAGTAGTGGGACTGCTGCTAATGAAAAACTGTTTTTT
TRBD1 | TRBJ1-3 | TRBV3-1/TRBV3-2 | once | CASRHSDRGNGNTIYF | TGTGCCAGCAGACACTCGGACAGGGGAAATGGAAACACCATATATTTT
- | TRBJ1-2 | TRBV5-6 | - | CASRTWWGPYGYTF | TGTGCCAGCCGGACTTGGTGGGGGCCTTATGGCTACACCTTC
- | TRBJ2-6 | TRBV4-2 | - | CASSPRDSGANVLTF | TGTGCCAGCAGCCCCCGGGATTCTGGGGCCAACGTCCTGACTTTC
- | TRBJ2-6 | TRBV7-2 | - | CASSLRNSGANVLTF | TGTGCCAGCAGCTTGCGAAACTCTGGGGCCAACGTCCTGACTTTC
TRBD1 | TRBJ2-7 | TRBV9 | few | CASSPGQGGYEQYF | TGTGCCAGCAGCCCAGGACAGGGGGGATACGAGCAGTACTTC
- | TRBJ1-2 | TRBV5-8 | - | CASSLGGIYGYTF | TGTGCCAGCAGCCTCGGGGGTATATATGGCTACACCTTC